This T cell receptor beta chain is drawn from a study of T cell responses to AZD1222 COVID-19 vaccine (dated by TCRdb to the early 2020s). Study-wide context: A total of 233 trial participants underwent TCR sequencing, of whom roughly 210 received two doses of AZD1222 and some 25 received two doses of the MenACWY control vaccine. Trial participants were enrolled into age subgroups of 18-55, 56-69 and 70-plus years, which contained about 160, 30 and 59 TCR-sequenced participants, respectively.

The CDR3 regions of human TCRbeta chains were subjected to immunosequencing. The source study handled its data this way. Repertoire TCRs were checked for matches against a reference library of SARS-CoV-2-specific TCRs that had been generated using the MIRA antigen-specificity platform. Breadth was defined as the fraction of unique TCRs that were SARS-CoV-2-associated, and depth was defined as the fraction of total T cells that were SARS-CoV-2-associated. Each spike-specific TCR was assigned to its reactive spike region and to a CD4 or CD8 class using the MIRA data. Log10-transformed breadth and depth values were compared by one-way ANOVA with Sidak's multiple comparisons tests. The immuneACCESS repertoire file appears here via TCRdb, limited to in-frame rearrangements. These files lack a portion of the clones; in checked studies, under half of the deficit traces to unresolved V genes, and the cause of the others is not known. V, J and clone size reflect that table, while D and trimming were determined from the DNA. Recorded for this sample are more than 95,000 clones; approximately 90% of them occurred a single time. Roughly 7.1% of the sample goes to the ten largest clones.

Of note for this clone: Its antigen is currently not known. Base quality data are lacking; no much larger clone is found one base away.

What the research found in general, with its limitations: The 56-69-year group was small, and its depth increase did not reach significance, likely because of low power. Vaccine-associated CD4 TCRs spanned the whole spike protein, with dominant responses in regions 160-218 and 743-854. Most participants were white British and females outnumbered males, and the authors suggested that clonal diversity may have been underestimated. No day 14 peak-response samples were available, so repertoires were characterized only after the peak T cell response. Spike-specific TCR breadth and depth rose significantly after two AZD1222 doses compared with day 0 and with MenACWY recipients. Epitopes outside the regions mutated in the B.1.351 and B.1.1.7 variants were reportedly recognized by nearly half of the unique spike-specific TCRs. Only six AZD1222 recipients were SARS-CoV-2 seropositive at baseline, limiting conclusions about previously exposed vaccinees.

Explained via the paper, the time point label denotes: about 28 days (+/-7) after the second vaccine dose. AZD1222 recipients with second doses at about 4 weeks or about 12 weeks were pooled, because spike-specific TCR depth and breadth did not differ between schedules. Samples from vaccinated people were obtained from the UK trials COV001 and COV002, which included a single-blind randomized controlled phase 2/3 trial of AZD1222 (ChAdOx1 nCoV-19) in healthy adults. Trial participant PBMC samples were collected at day 0 and day 28 after the second dose for TCRbeta chain sequencing. The germline V gene specifies SGHTA as CDR1 and FQGTGA as CDR2. V lost 5 bases and J lost 0 bases; the stretch between them is 7 bases long. The cysteine opens and the phenylalanine closes a CDR3 of 14 amino acids. The read is trimmed to its CDR3 DNA, 42 bases read in frame from base 1.

This sample comprised peripheral blood, obtained 28 days after the second AZD1222 dose. In this chain, TRBV7-3 is recombined with TRBJ2-2; the D gene assignment is ambiguous. The source of this sequence is an adult who received the AZD1222 COVID-19 vaccine. The CDR3 region: CASSPDSNTGELFF. The nucleotide sequence is given as TGTGCCAGCAGCCCAGACTCGAACACCGGGGAGCTGTTTTTT.